This entry lists 9 T cell receptor beta chains sequenced from one sample in a study of lymphopenia after photon versus proton radiotherapy. Assay used: immunoSEQ multiplex PCR; TCRdb lists only in-frame clones, some missing. Among tens of thousands of clones listed, 83% were seen once. Sequences were derived from peripheral blood, sampled from a patient treated with proton-based radiotherapy. All receptors come from a man aged 55 to 69 with pancreatic cancer.

The V gene is TRBV5-1, the J gene TRBJ2-2; perhaps TRBD1 as D (6 bases). V lost 3 bases and J lost 1, with 13 bases in between. Germline V lookup: CDR1 SGHRS, CDR2 YFSETQ. The CDR3 loop spans 16 amino acids. The CDR3 reads CASSSIPGQNTGELFF. CDR3 bases: TGCGCCAGCAGCTCCATTCCGGGACAGAACACCGGGGAGCTGTTTTTT.

This clone was observed once. The V call is TRBV19, the J call TRBJ1-5, with D possibly matching TRBD1 (5 bases). The germline V gene has CDR1 LNHDA and CDR2 SQIVND (reference sequence). Trimming took 5 bases from V and 2 from J, leaving 22 bases between them. The CDR3 length is 18 residues. The CDR3 sequence is CASSLDGGGRVGNQPQHF. The CDR3 nucleotides are TGTGCCAGTAGTCTCGATGGGGGGGGGAGAGTCGGCAATCAGCCCCAGCATTTT.

The V gene is TRBV5-1, the J gene TRBJ2-2; 8 nucleotides agree with TRBD1. Germline values: CDR1 SGHRS, CDR2 YFSETQ. With V trimmed by 3 bases and J by 2 bases, 6 bases remained unmatched. The CDR3 covers 16 residues. CDR3 protein: CASSSAGTGNTGELFF. Here the CDR3 DNA reads TGCGCCAGCAGCTCGGCGGGGACAGGCAACACCGGGGAGCTGTTTTTT. The full variable domain, rest sourced from reference TRBV5-1 and TRBJ2-2, is KAGVTQTPRYLIKTRGQQVTLSCSPISGHRSVSWYQQTPGQGLQFLFEYFSETQRNKGNFPGRFSGRQFSNSRSEMNVSTLELGDSALYLCASSSAGTGNTGELFFGEGSRLTVL.

The chain couples TRBV28 to TRBJ1-3; possibly TRBD1 for D (6 bases). Looked up from germline, CDR1 is MDHEN and CDR2 is SYDVKM. Trimming removed 6 bases from V and 2 bases from J, with 14 bases in between. The CDR3 spans 15 residues. DNA of the CDR3: TGTGCCAGCAGATCCAGGGGAGGAACTGGAAACACCATATATTTT. It translates to CASRSRGGTGNTIYF.

This clone has more than one count but fewer than ten. The genes are TRBV6-1 and TRBJ2-2, with 11 positions matching TRBD1. With V trimmed by 2 bases and J by 5 bases, 13 bases remained unmatched. From germline, CDR1 is MNHNS and CDR2 SASEGT. The CDR3 covers 19 residues. CDR3 amino acids: CASSEPGDRGWIGTGELFF. The CDR3 DNA is TGTGCCAGCAGTGAACCGGGGGACAGGGGGTGGATTGGGACCGGGGAGCTGTTTTTT.

The J gene is TRBJ1-5, the V gene TRBV28, with TRBD1 matching over 12 bases. Germline V lookup: CDR1 MDHEN, CDR2 SYDVKM. V lost 4 bases, J lost 0 bases, and 4 bases stayed unmatched. This CDR3 spans 17 amino acids. The CDR3: CASSWDRGRSSNQPQHF. The CDR3 DNA follows: TGTGCCAGCAGTTGGGACAGGGGGCGAAGTAGCAATCAGCCCCAGCATTTT. Supplemented by reference TRBV28 and TRBJ1-5, the full variable domain reads DVKVTQSSRYLVKRTGEKVFLECVQDMDHENMFWYRQDPGLGLRLIYFSYDVKMKEKGDIPEGYSVSREKKERFSLILESASTNQTSMYLCASSWDRGRSSNQPQHFGDGTRLSIL.

The rearrangement uses TRBV9 and TRBJ2-6; D is perhaps TRBD1 or TRBD2 (5 bases each). The V gene's germline CDR1 is SGDLS and CDR2 YYNGEE. The CDR3 is 18 amino acids. Trimming pared 3 bases from V and 4 bases from J, leaving 20 bases between. CDR3 residues: CASSGGALSVLGANVLTF. The CDR3 DNA reads as TGTGCCAGCAGCGGAGGGGCCCTTTCTGTATTGGGGGCCAACGTCCTGACTTTC. The complete variable domain, with remaining parts taken from reference TRBV9 and TRBJ2-6, reads DSGVTQTPKHLITATGQRVTLRCSPRSGDLSVYWYQQSLDQGLQFLIQYYNGEERAKGNILERFSAQQFPDLHSELNLSSLELGDSALYFCASSGGALSVLGANVLTFGAGSRLTVL.

The CDR3 loop reads CASRAPRELRETQYF. The CDR3 bases are TGTGCCAGCAGGGCCCCACGGGAGCTGCGGGAGACCCAGTACTTC. V gene TRBV6-1 combines with J gene TRBJ2-5; a weak D match, TRBD2 (6 bases). There are 15 residues in the CDR3. V was cut by 6 bases and J by 5 bases, with 19 bases left in between. Germline V gene lookup returns CDR1 MNHNS and CDR2 SASEGT.

V usage is TRBV11-2 and J usage is TRBJ1-1; D unclear. The length of the CDR3 is 13 residues. The V end lost 5 bases, the J end lost 3 bases, and 10 bases lay between the germline ends. Looked up from germline, CDR1 is SGHAT and CDR2 is FQNNGV. CDR3 sequence: CASSLSPDTEAFF. In DNA form, the CDR3 reads TGTGCCAGCAGCCTAAGCCCTGACACTGAAGCTTTCTTT.